Following are 10 T cell receptor beta chains from one sample sequenced in a study of cytomegalovirus exposure and HLA in healthy donors. PCR amplification relied on 60 Vbeta primers (plus 13 Jbeta primers). Data came from immunoSEQ multiplex PCR; TCRdb stores just in-frame clones and leaves some out. The repertoire shows approximately 120,000 clones; the top ten hold 2% to 2.5%. Sequencing was done on a sample of PBMCs. The receptor source for this set is a man aged 35 to 55 in good health and CMV-seronegative.

The V and J genes are TRBV7-8 and TRBJ1-3; D is uncertain. Trimming removed 1 base from V and 3 bases from J, with 7 bases in between. The CDR3 contains 14 residues. CDR1 is SGHVS, CDR2 FQNEAQ, per germline. This CDR3 is CASSLGGLGNTIYF. DNA of the CDR3: TGTGCCAGCAGCTTAGGAGGGCTTGGAAACACCATATATTTT.

This chain connects TRBV2 to TRBJ2-1; possibly TRBD2 for D (5 bases). The ends were cut back, 7 bases at V and 6 bases at J, with 13 bases in the middle. The CDR3 consists of 13 residues. The germline CDR1 and CDR2 sequences are SNHLY and FYNNEI. The CDR3 is CASKGAVLNEQFF. The CDR3 coding sequence is TGTGCCAGCAAGGGAGCGGTCCTCAATGAGCAGTTCTTC.

This chain's CDR3 is CASSQVGRNTEAFF. In DNA form, the CDR3 reads TGCGCCAGCAGCCAAGTCGGTCGCAACACTGAAGCTTTCTTT. The chain joins TRBV4-3 to TRBJ1-1; D remains ambiguous. V lost 1 base to trimming and J lost 2 bases, with 8 bases between them. Germline V lookup: CDR1 LGHNA, CDR2 YSLEER. The CDR3 loop spans 14 amino acids.

The chain combines TRBV29-1 with TRBJ1-2; 7 nucleotides match TRBD1. Trimming removed 4 bases from V and 8 bases from J; junction bases left unmatched: 13. This CDR3 spans 14 amino acids. Germline values: CDR1 SQVTM, CDR2 ANQGSEA. CDR3 residues: CSVVTGAQLSGYTF. The CDR3 DNA reads as TGCAGCGTTGTAACAGGGGCTCAACTATCAGGCTACACCTTC.

The V and J genes are TRBV7-2 and TRBJ1-1; 8 nucleotides agree with TRBD1. CDR1 is SGHTA and CDR2 is FQGNSA in the germline V gene. The CDR3 totals 14 residues. With V trimmed by 4 bases and J by 3 bases, 4 bases remained unmatched. In DNA form, the CDR3 reads TGTGCCAGCAGCTCGACAGGGGCGGACACTGAAGCTTTCTTT. Its translation is CASSSTGADTEAFF.

CDR3 in amino acids: CASSLPISYEQYF. The CDR3 nucleotides are TGTGCCAGCAGCTTACCTATATCCTACGAGCAGTACTTC. This chain uses TRBV7-9 with TRBJ2-5; D is undetermined. The assigned J gene may be wrong: the sequence end matches TRBJ2-7 better. The V gene's germline CDR1 is SEHNR and CDR2 FQNEAQ (reference sequence). This CDR3 contains 13 residues.

The genes are TRBV5-4 and TRBJ2-7, with a tentative D call TRBD1 (6 bases). This CDR3 spans 15 amino acids. V lost 0 bases and J lost 3, with 13 bases in between. Germline loops: CDR1 SGHNT, CDR2 YYREEE (reference sequence). CDR3 in amino acids: CASSLGQDRLYEQYF. The CDR3 bases are TGTGCCAGCAGCTTGGGGCAGGACAGACTCTACGAGCAGTACTTC.

This sequence joins TRBV11-3 and TRBJ2-7; no reliable D call. V was trimmed by 4 bases and J by 4 bases, leaving 11 bases between them. Per the germline V gene, CDR1 is SGHNT and CDR2 is YENEEA. The CDR3 has 13 amino acids. The DNA for the CDR3 is TGTGCCAGCAGCTCGTCCTATGCTTACGAGCAGTACTTC. It encodes CASSSSYAYEQYF.

V and J are TRBV6-6 and TRBJ2-7, with 11 nucleotides matching TRBD1. Germline V CDR1 and CDR2: MNHNY, SVGAGI (reference sequence). With V trimmed by 8 bases and J by 4 bases, 4 bases remained unmatched. This CDR3 has 13 amino acids. The CDR3 DNA follows: TGTGCCAGCTCGGGACAGGGGGTTTACGAGCAGTACTTC. It is translated as CASSGQGVYEQYF.

The chain combines TRBV6-5 with TRBJ2-7, with 9 bases that match TRBD1. Germline V gene data show CDR1 as MNHEY and CDR2 as SVGAGI. The CDR3 sequence is 13 residues long. V lost 6 bases to trimming and J lost 7 bases; unmatched junction nucleotides: 7. The CDR3 sequence is CASRVQGAREQYF. CDR3 bases: TGTGCCAGCAGGGTACAGGGGGCGCGGGAGCAGTACTTC.